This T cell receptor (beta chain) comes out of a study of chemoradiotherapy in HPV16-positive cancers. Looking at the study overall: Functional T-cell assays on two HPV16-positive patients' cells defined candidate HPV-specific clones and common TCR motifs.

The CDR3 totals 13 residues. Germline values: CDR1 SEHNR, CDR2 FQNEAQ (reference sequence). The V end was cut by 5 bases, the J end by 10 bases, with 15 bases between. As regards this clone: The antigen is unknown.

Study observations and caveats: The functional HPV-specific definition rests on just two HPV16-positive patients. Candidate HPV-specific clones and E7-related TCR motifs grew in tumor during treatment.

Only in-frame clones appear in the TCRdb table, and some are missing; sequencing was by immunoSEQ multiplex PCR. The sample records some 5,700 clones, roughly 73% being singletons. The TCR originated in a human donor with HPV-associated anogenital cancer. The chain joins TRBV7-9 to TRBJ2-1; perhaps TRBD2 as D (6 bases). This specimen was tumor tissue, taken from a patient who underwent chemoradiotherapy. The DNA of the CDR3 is TGTGCCAGCAGCCGGGGAGGTTCTCGCGAGCAGTTCTTC. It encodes CASSRGGSREQFF. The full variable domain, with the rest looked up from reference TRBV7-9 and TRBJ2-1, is DTGVSQNPRHKITKRGQNVTFRCDPISEHNRLYWYRQTLGQGPEFLTYFQNEAQLEKSRLLSDRFSAERPKGSFSTLEIQRTEQGDSAMYLCASSRGGSREQFFGPGTRLTVL.